This T cell receptor (beta chain) was retrieved from a study of kidney transplant recipient with SARS-CoV-2 infection. TCRdb ran MiXCR on the reads and lists one entry per CDR3 protein. This table holds approximately 250,000 distinct CDR3 sequences, under 30% found once. Germline V lookup: CDR1 SGHRS, CDR2 YFSETQ. Losses at the gene ends were 4 bases for V and 8 bases for J; bases not matched to a gene: 7. The CDR3 spans 14 residues. The table lists this clonotype with many counts. This sample comprised a blood sample, obtained at baseline and on day 111 from a kidney transplant recipient. V and J are TRBV5-1 and TRBJ1-4; TRBD1 aligns across 8 bases. This clonotype was sampled from a male patient in his thirties who had COVID-19 and was a kidney transplant recipient. Some T cells may be graft donor cells. Here the CDR3 reads CASSVGQAGEKLFF. The CDR3 DNA is TGCGCCAGCAGCGTGGGACAGGCGGGGGAAAAACTGTTTTTT.